This TCR beta chain comes out of a study of blood T cell repertoires in COVID-19. As for the study in general: Acute and convalescent COVID-19 samples came from the United States, Italy and Spain. T cells, B-cell-depleted T cells, or PBMCs supplied cDNA or gDNA.

The germline gives CDR1 MNHEY, CDR2 SVGEGT. The length of the CDR3 is 15 residues. V lost 6 bases, J lost 4 bases, and 8 bases stayed unmatched. The authors' processing: Estimation of nucleated cell counts relied on the amplification of reference gene primers. Assay: immunoSEQ multiplex PCR; the TCRdb copy retains only in-frame clones and omits some. The DNA gave D and trimming, while V, J and clone size come from that table. The top ten clones hold 4.5% of a sample with 100,000 or so clones, over 65% of them seen once. This clonotype was obtained from a human donor in a cohort sampled during active COVID-19. This chain links TRBV6-2 or TRBV6-3 with TRBJ2-1, with 8 bases matching TRBD1. Material: peripheral blood. This chain's CDR3 is CASSPGTGLYNEQFF. CDR3 nucleotides: TGTGCCAGCAGCCCAGGGACAGGTCTATACAATGAGCAGTTCTTC.